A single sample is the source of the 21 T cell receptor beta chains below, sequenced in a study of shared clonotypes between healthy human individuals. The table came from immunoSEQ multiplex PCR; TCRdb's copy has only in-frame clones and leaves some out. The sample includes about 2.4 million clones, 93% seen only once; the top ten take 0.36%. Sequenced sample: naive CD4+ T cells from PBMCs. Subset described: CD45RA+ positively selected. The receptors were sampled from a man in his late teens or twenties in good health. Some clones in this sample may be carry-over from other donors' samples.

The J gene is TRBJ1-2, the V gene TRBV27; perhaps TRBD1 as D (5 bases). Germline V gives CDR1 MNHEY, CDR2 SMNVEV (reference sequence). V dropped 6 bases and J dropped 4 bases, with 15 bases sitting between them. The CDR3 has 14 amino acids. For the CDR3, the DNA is TGTGCCAGCAGATCGGAGACAGCGAGCTATGGCTACACCTTC. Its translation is CASRSETASYGYTF.

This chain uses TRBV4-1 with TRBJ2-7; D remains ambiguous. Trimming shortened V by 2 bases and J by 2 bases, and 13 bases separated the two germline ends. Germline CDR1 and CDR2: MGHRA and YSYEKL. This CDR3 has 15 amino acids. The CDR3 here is CASSQFASGPYEQYF. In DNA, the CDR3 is TGCGCCAGCAGCCAATTCGCCTCAGGCCCCTACGAGCAGTACTTC.

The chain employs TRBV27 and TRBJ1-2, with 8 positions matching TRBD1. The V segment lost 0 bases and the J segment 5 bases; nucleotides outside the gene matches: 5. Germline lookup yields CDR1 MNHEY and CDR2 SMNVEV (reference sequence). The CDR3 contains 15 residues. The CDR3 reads CASSLSITGGYGYTF. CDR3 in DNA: TGTGCCAGCAGTTTATCGATTACAGGGGGTTATGGCTACACCTTC.

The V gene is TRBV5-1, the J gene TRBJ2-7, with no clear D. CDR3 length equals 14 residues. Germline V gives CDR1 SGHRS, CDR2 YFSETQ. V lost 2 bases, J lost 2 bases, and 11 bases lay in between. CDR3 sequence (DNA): TGCGCCAGCAGCTTATCCCCAGGCCCCTACGAGCAGTACTTC. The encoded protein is CASSLSPGPYEQYF.

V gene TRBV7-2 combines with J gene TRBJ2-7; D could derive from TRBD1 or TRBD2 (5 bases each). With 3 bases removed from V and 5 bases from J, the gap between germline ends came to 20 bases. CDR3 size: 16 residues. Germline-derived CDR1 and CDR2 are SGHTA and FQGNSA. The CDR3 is CASSFRAARAGNEQYF. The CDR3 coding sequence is TGTGCCAGCAGCTTTAGAGCGGCCAGGGCGGGTAACGAGCAGTACTTC.

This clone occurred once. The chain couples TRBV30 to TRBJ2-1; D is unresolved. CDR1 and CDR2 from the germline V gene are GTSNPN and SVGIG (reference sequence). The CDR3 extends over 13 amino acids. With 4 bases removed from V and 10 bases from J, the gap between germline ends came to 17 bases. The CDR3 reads CAWMRLFGEEQFF. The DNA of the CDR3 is TGTGCCTGGATGAGGCTTTTTGGCGAGGAGCAGTTCTTC.

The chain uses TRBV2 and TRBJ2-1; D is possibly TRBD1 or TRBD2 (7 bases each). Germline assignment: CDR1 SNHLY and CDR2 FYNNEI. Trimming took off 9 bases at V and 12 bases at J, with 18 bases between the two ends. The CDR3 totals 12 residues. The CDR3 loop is CASKPGGVAQFF. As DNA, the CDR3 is TGTGCCAGTAAGCCAGGGGGGGTCGCGCAGTTCTTC. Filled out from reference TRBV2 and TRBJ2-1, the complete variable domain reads EPEVTQTPSHQVTQMGQEVILRCVPISNHLYFYWYRQILGQKVEFLVSFYNNEISEKSEIFDDQFSVERPDGSNFTLKIRSTKLEDSAMYFCASKPGGVAQFFGPGTRLTVL.

The CDR3 nucleotides read TGTGCCAGCAGTTTAGGGGCTCCTAATGAAAAACTGTTTTTT. Protein product: CASSLGAPNEKLFF. This chain links TRBV28 with TRBJ1-4; TRBD1 is a possible D gene (5 bases). Trimming stripped 2 bases from V and 3 bases from J, with 7 bases between. The CDR3 is made up of 14 amino acids. Germline CDR1 is MDHEN and CDR2 is SYDVKM.

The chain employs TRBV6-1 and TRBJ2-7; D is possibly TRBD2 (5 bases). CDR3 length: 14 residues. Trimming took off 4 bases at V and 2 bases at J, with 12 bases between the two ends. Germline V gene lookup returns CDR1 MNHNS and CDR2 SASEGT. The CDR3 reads CASSGLEGTYEQYF. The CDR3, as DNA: TGTGCCAGCAGTGGCCTAGAGGGTACCTACGAGCAGTACTTC.

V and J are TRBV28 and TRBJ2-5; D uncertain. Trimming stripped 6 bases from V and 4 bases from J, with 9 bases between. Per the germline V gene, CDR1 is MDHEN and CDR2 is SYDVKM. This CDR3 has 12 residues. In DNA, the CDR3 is TGTGCCAGCAGCCCCTGGGGAGAGACCCAGTACTTC. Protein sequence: CASSPWGETQYF.

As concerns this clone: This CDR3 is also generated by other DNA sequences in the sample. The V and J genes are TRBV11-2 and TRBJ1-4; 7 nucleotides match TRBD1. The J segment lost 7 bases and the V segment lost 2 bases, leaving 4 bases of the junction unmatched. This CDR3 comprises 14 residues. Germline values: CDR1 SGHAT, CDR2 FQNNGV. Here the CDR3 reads CASSLRQGGEKLFF. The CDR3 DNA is TGTGCCAGCAGCTTACGTCAGGGGGGTGAAAAACTGTTTTTT.

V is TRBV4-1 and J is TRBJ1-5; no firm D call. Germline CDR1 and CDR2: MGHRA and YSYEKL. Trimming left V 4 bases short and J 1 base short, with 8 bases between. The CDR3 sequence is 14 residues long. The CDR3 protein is CASSPTNSNQPQHF. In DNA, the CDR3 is TGCGCCAGCAGCCCCACTAACAGCAATCAGCCCCAGCATTTT.

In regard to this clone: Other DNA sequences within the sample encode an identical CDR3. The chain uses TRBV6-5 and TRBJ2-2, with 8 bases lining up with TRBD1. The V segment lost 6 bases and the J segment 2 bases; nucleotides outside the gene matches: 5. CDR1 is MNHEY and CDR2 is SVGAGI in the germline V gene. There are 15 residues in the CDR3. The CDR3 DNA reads TGTGCCAGCAGGTGGGACAGGCTAAACACCGGGGAGCTGTTTTTT. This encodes CASRWDRLNTGELFF.

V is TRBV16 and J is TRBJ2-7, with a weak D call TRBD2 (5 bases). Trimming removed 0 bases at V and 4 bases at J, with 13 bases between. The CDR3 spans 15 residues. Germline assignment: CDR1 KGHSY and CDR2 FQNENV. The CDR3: CASSQSSAEVYEQYF. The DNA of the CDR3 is TGTGCCAGCAGCCAATCGAGCGCGGAGGTGTACGAGCAGTACTTC.

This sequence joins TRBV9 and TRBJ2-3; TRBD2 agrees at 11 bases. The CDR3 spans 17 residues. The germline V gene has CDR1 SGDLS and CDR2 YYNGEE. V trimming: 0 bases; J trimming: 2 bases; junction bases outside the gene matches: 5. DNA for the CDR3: TGTGCCAGCAGCGTAGCGGGACTAGCGGCATACACAGATACGCAGTATTTT. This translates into CASSVAGLAAYTDTQYF.

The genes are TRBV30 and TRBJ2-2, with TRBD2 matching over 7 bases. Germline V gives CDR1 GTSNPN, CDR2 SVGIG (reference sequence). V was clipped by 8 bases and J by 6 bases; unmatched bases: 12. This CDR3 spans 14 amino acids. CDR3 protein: CAGGEGLPSGELFF. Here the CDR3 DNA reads TGTGCCGGGGGGGAAGGACTGCCATCCGGGGAGCTGTTTTTT.

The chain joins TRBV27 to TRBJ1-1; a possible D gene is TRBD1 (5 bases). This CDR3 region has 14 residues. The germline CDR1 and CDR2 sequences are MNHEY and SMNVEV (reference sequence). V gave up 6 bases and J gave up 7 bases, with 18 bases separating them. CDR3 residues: CASRPLYVGDEAFF. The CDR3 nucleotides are TGTGCCAGCAGGCCCCTTTATGTGGGGGATGAAGCTTTCTTT.

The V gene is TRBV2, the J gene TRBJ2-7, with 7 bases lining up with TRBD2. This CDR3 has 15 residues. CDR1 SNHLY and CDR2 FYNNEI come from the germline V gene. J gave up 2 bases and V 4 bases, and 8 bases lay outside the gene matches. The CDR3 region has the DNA TGTGCCAGCAGTGGAGAATTAGCGGGCGCCTACGAGCAGTACTTC. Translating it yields CASSGELAGAYEQYF.

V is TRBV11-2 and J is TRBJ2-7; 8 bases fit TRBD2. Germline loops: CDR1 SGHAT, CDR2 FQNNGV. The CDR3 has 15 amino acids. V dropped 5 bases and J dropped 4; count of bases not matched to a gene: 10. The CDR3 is CASSPIAGSKYEQYF. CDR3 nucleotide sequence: TGTGCCAGCAGCCCGATAGCGGGATCGAAGTACGAGCAGTACTTC.

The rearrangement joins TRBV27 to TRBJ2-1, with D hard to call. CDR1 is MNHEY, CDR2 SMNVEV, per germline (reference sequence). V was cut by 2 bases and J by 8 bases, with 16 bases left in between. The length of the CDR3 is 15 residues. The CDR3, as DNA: TGTGCCAGCAGTTTAGTTAGTGGCCACGGCGATGAGCAGTTCTTC. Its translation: CASSLVSGHGDEQFF.

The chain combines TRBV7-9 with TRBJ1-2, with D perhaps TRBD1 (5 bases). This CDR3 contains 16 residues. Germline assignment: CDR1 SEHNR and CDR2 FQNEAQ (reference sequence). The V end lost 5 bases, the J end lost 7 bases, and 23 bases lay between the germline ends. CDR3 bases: TGTGCCAGCAGCATCCACACGACAGACCCACAAGGTGGCTACACCTTC. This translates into CASSIHTTDPQGGYTF.